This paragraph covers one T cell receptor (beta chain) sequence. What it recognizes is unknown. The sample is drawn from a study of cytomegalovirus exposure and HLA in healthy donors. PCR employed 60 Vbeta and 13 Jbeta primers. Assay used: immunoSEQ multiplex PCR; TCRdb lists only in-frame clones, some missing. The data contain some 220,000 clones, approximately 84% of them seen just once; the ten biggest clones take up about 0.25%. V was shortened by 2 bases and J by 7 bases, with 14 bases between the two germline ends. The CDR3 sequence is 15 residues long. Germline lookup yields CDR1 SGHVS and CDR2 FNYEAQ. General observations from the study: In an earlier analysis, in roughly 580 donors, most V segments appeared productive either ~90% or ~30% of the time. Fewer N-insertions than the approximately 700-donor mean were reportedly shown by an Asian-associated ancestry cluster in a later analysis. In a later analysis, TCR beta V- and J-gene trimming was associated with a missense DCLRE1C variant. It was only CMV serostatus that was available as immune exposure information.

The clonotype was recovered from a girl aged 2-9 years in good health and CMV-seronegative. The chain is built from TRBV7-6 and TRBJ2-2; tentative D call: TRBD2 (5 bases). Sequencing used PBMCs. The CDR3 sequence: CASSLSRGSYGELFF. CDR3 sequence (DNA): TGTGCCAGCAGCTTATCACGAGGGAGTTACGGGGAGCTGTTTTTT. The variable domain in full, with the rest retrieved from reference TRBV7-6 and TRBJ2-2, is GAGVSQSPRYKVTKRGQDVALRCDPISGHVSLYWYRQALGQGPEFLTYFNYEAQQDKSGLPNDRFSAERPEGSISTLTIQRTEQRDSAMYRCASSLSRGSYGELFFGEGSRLTVL.